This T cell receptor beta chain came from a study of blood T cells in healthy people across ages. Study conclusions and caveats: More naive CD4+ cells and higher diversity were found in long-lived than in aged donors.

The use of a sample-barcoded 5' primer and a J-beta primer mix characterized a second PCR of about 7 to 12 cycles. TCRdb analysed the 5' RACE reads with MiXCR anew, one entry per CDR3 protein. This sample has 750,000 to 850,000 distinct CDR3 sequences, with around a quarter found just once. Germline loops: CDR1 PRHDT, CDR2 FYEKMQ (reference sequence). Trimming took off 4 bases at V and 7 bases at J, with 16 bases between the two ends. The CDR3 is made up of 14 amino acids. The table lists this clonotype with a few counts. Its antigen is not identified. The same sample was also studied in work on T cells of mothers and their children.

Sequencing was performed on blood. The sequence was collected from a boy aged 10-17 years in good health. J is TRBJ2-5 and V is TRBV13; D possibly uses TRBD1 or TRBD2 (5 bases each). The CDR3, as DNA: TGTGCCAGCAGCTCCGGGGTAGAGGGGCGGACCCAGTACTTC. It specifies CASSSGVEGRTQYF.